The source of this TCR beta chain is a study of CD8 T cells in ankylosing spondylitis. General study points: There were earlier reports of some motif variants in reactive arthritis synovial fluid and blood. About 8 highly homologous variants made up a TCR beta motif, and this motif appeared characteristic of ankylosing spondylitis blood.

Trimming pared 3 bases from V and 2 bases from J, leaving 8 bases between. CDR3 length: 15 amino acids. Note on this clonotype: Its target is unknown.

5'-RACE, quantitative and with molecular barcodes, yielded the TCR beta libraries. TCRdb used MiXCR to reprocess the 5' RACE reads, holding one entry per CDR3 protein. The sample lists more than 600,000 distinct CDR3 sequences, under 20% occurring once. The sequence derives from a male donor with ankylosing spondylitis. The gene calls are TRBV12-3 or TRBV12-4 and TRBJ2-6, with D tentatively TRBD1 (5 bases). Sequencing input: blood, either unsorted or a sorted T cell fraction (not recorded which). For the CDR3, the DNA is TGTGCCAGCAGTTTTCCAGGGACTGGGGCCAACGTCCTGACTTTC. Encoded protein: CASSFPGTGANVLTF.